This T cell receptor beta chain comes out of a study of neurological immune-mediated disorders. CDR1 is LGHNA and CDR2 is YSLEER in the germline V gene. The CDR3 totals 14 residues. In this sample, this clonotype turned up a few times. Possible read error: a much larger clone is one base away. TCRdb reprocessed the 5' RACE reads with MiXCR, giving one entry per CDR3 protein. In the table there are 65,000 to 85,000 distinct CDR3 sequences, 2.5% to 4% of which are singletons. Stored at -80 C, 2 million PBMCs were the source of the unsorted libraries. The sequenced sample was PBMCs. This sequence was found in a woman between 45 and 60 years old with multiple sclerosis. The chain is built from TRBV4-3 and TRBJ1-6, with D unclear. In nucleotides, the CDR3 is TGCGCCAGCAGCCAAGATAGGGCGAATTCACCCCTCAACTTT. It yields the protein CASSQDRANSPLNF.